Listed here are 9 T cell receptor beta chains from one sample, sequenced in a study of T cell changes during pregnancy in multiple sclerosis. This table comes from immunoSEQ multiplex PCR, and its TCRdb copy is limited to in-frame clones, with some not included. The data contain tens of thousands of clones, roughly 92% of them singletons. The material sequenced was CD4+ T cells from peripheral blood mononuclear cells, taken in the first trimester of pregnancy. The receptors come from a female donor with multiple sclerosis, enrolled in a pregnancy study.

The V call is TRBV5-4, the J call TRBJ2-2, with D maybe TRBD2 (6 bases). Germline values: CDR1 SGHNT, CDR2 YYREEE (reference sequence). CDR3 length: 15 amino acids. V was pared by 2 bases and J by 6 bases, with 14 bases between. The CDR3 DNA is TGTGCCAGCAGCTTTGGAATAGCGGAGTCCGGGGAGCTGTTTTTT. Amino acid sequence: CASSFGIAESGELFF.

This chain connects TRBV12-5 to TRBJ2-1, with 7 bases fitting TRBD2. V lost 3 bases to trimming and J lost 4 bases; unmatched junction nucleotides: 3. Germline CDR1 is LGHNT and CDR2 is FRNRAP. This CDR3 contains 14 residues. CDR3 nucleotide sequence: TGTGCTAGTGGTTTAGGACTAGGGTACAATGAGCAGTTCTTC. Translating gives CASGLGLGYNEQFF.

The V gene is TRBV2, the J gene TRBJ2-1; 7 nucleotides match TRBD2. The CDR3 is made up of 15 amino acids. Germline values: CDR1 SNHLY, CDR2 FYNNEI. Losses at the gene ends were 4 bases for V and 5 bases for J; bases not matched to a gene: 8. CDR3 region: CASSVTAGRNNEQFF. CDR3 nucleotides: TGTGCCAGCAGTGTAACCGCCGGGAGGAACAATGAGCAGTTCTTC.

This rearrangement joins TRBV7-3 to TRBJ2-1; 8 nucleotides agree with TRBD2. The ends lost 5 bases at V and 0 bases at J; junction bases unmatched: 9. Germline V gene sequence: CDR1 SGHTA, CDR2 FQGTGA. CDR3 length: 17 amino acids. The chain's CDR3 is CASSPSLAGGSYNEQFF. The CDR3 region has the DNA TGTGCCAGCAGCCCCTCTCTGGCGGGAGGCTCCTACAATGAGCAGTTCTTC.

DNA for the CDR3: TGTGCCAGCAGTGACTCAGGGCGATATGGCTACACCTTC. It translates to CASSDSGRYGYTF. The V gene is TRBV25-1, the J gene TRBJ1-2, with D perhaps TRBD1 (5 bases). This CDR3 is built from 13 residues. The ends were cut back, 3 bases at V and 5 bases at J, with 10 bases in the middle. Germline CDR1 is MGHDK and CDR2 is SYGVNS.

This rearrangement joins TRBV6-5 to TRBJ1-3, with 10 bases identical to TRBD1. Unmatched junction bases numbered 1, after V lost 2 bases and J lost 3 bases. The CDR3 consists of 15 residues. CDR1 MNHEY and CDR2 SVGAGI come from the germline V gene. DNA for the CDR3: TGTGCCAGCAGTTACGGACAGGGGGTTGGAAACACCATATATTTT. Translation: CASSYGQGVGNTIYF.

There are a few counts of this clone. The sample contains more than one DNA sequence encoding this CDR3. The V call is TRBV6-6, the J call TRBJ2-1; 8 bases are shared with TRBD2. Germline lookup yields CDR1 MNHNY and CDR2 SVGAGI (reference sequence). The length of the CDR3 is 15 residues. With 5 bases clipped from V and 1 base from J, the junction kept 4 bases outside the gene matches. CDR3 region: CASSPGLGSYNEQFF. DNA for the CDR3: TGTGCCAGCAGTCCGGGACTAGGGTCCTACAATGAGCAGTTCTTC.

The gene calls are TRBV5-1 and TRBJ2-1; maybe TRBD2 (6 bases). The ends were cut back, 0 bases at V and 7 bases at J, with 14 bases in the middle. Germline-derived CDR1 and CDR2 are SGHRS and YFSETQ. The CDR3 totals 15 residues. The CDR3 bases are TGCGCCAGCAGCTTGGCCGGACTATGGAGGAATGAGCAGTTCTTC. Its protein product is CASSLAGLWRNEQFF.

The chain uses TRBV28 and TRBJ2-1, with 14 nucleotides matching TRBD2. J gave up 5 bases and V 6 bases, and 9 bases lay outside the gene matches. CDR1 and CDR2 (germline): MDHEN, SYDVKM. CDR3 length: 17 residues. CDR3 in amino acids: CASSPQGLAGADNEQFF. CDR3 coding DNA: TGTGCCAGCAGCCCTCAGGGACTAGCGGGAGCGGACAATGAGCAGTTCTTC.